The 27 T cell receptor beta chains below come from one sample, sequenced in a study of cytomegalovirus exposure and HLA in healthy donors. Sequencing used immunoSEQ multiplex PCR; TCRdb keeps in-frame clones, though not all of them. This sample carries 150,000 to 200,000 clones, roughly 95% of them seen once, and the ten largest clones take more than 0.7%. The sequencing sample was made of PBMCs. Receptors were obtained from a woman aged 18 to 35 in good health and CMV-seronegative.

The rearrangement links TRBV11-2 to TRBJ2-3; maybe TRBD1 (6 bases). The CDR3 spans 14 residues. Trimming pared 2 bases from V and 4 bases from J, leaving 10 bases between. Germline-derived CDR1 and CDR2 are SGHAT and FQNNGV. The CDR3 loop is CASSLRTVPDTQYF. The CDR3 DNA reads TGTGCCAGCAGCTTAAGGACAGTTCCAGATACGCAGTATTTT. Based on the CDR3 plus reference TRBV11-2 and TRBJ2-3, the full variable domain is EAGVAQSPRYKIIEKRQSVAFWCNPISGHATLYWYQQILGQGPKLLIQFQNNGVVDDSQLPKDRFSAERLKGVDSTLKIQPAKLEDSAVYLCASSLRTVPDTQYFGPGTRLTVL.

The chain couples TRBV5-3 to TRBJ2-7, with D unclear. TRBV5-3 is marked as an open reading frame, function uncertain. V lost 5 bases, J lost 2 bases, and 5 bases lay in between. CDR3 length: 11 residues. The CDR3 sequence: CARRATYEQYF. CDR3 bases: TGTGCCAGAAGGGCCACCTACGAGCAGTACTTC.

The chain employs TRBV5-8 and TRBJ2-4; 11 nucleotides match TRBD2. The CDR3 contains 19 residues. The trim removed 4 bases at V and 1 base at J, leaving 13 bases unmatched. Germline assignment: CDR1 SGHTS and CDR2 YDEGEE. CDR3 residues: CASSPPAISGGAAKNIQYF. The DNA for the CDR3 is TGTGCCAGCAGCCCCCCCGCCATTAGCGGGGGGGCTGCCAAAAACATTCAGTACTTC.

The rearrangement joins TRBV19 to TRBJ1-1; D may be TRBD1 (6 bases). Trimming took 6 bases from V and 4 from J, leaving 21 bases between them. Germline CDR1 is LNHDA and CDR2 is SQIVND (reference sequence). This CDR3 has 16 residues. The chain's CDR3 is CASRQRGRGLLTEAFF. CDR3 nucleotides: TGTGCCAGTAGACAAAGGGGGAGGGGGTTACTCACTGAAGCTTTCTTT.

The V gene is TRBV7-6, the J gene TRBJ1-4; a possible D gene is TRBD1 (6 bases). The germline V gene encodes CDR1 SGHVS and CDR2 FNYEAQ. This CDR3 contains 17 residues. Trimming shortened V by 5 bases and J by 6 bases, and 22 bases separated the two germline ends. The CDR3 region is CASSTSAGGIRDEKLFF. The CDR3 DNA sequence: TGTGCCAGCAGCACATCGGCGGGGGGCATTCGGGATGAAAAACTGTTTTTT.

The J gene is TRBJ2-1, the V gene TRBV5-1, with TRBD2 matching 7 bases. Germline V gene sequence: CDR1 SGHRS, CDR2 YFSETQ. The CDR3 totals 15 residues. V lost 0 bases and J lost 5; bases outside the gene matches: 5. CDR3 sequence reads: CASSLVAGTNNEQFF. In DNA form, the CDR3 reads TGCGCCAGCAGCTTGGTTGCGGGGACTAACAATGAGCAGTTCTTC.

The chain employs TRBV9 and TRBJ2-7; TRBD2 agrees at 14 bases. CDR3 size: 18 residues. Per the germline V gene, CDR1 is SGDLS and CDR2 is YYNGEE. V lost 0 bases and J lost 5; bases outside the gene matches: 10. CDR3 DNA: TGTGCCAGCAGCGTAGAAGGGACTAGCGGGGGTTTTAAGGACGAGCAGTACTTC. It specifies CASSVEGTSGGFKDEQYF.

CDR3 DNA: TGCGCCAGCAGCTCAGAAATTGGCTCCTACGAGCAGTACTTC. This sequence encodes CASSSEIGSYEQYF. The rearrangement uses TRBV5-1 and TRBJ2-7; D ambiguous. The V gene's germline CDR1 is SGHRS and CDR2 YFSETQ. The germline V and J ends were trimmed by 3 bases and 0 bases, with 10 bases remaining between them. The CDR3 is 14 residues long.

On this clone: Other DNA sequences within the sample encode an identical CDR3. The chain couples TRBV5-1 to TRBJ2-5; D is possibly TRBD1 (5 bases). CDR1 and CDR2 from the germline V gene are SGHRS and YFSETQ. The CDR3 is 13 amino acids. V lost 2 bases and J 3 bases, leaving 8 bases between the germline ends. In nucleotides, the CDR3 is TGCGCCAGCAGCTTACAAGGGGAAGAGACCCAGTACTTC. Its translation: CASSLQGEETQYF. Full variable domain (rest looked up from reference TRBV5-1 and TRBJ2-5): KAGVTQTPRYLIKTRGQQVTLSCSPISGHRSVSWYQQTPGQGLQFLFEYFSETQRNKGNFPGRFSGRQFSNSRSEMNVSTLELGDSALYLCASSLQGEETQYFGPGTRLLVL.

The chain carries TRBV7-2 and TRBJ1-4; perhaps TRBD1 as D (5 bases). The CDR3 sequence is 15 residues long. The germline V gene encodes CDR1 SGHTA and CDR2 FQGNSA. V was pared by 4 bases and J by 0 bases, with 9 bases between. The CDR3 region has the DNA TGTGCCAGCAGCTGGGGGGGTGCAACTAATGAAAAACTGTTTTTT. Translated, it gives CASSWGGATNEKLFF.

The V gene is TRBV18, the J gene TRBJ1-2, with D possibly matching TRBD1 (6 bases). Germline CDR1 is KGHSH and CDR2 is LQKENI. The CDR3 covers 15 residues. V gave up 3 bases and J gave up 4 bases, with 15 bases separating them. CDR3 sequence: CASSPPGTRGYGYTF. The CDR3 region has the DNA TGTGCCAGCTCACCGCCTGGGACAAGGGGCTATGGCTACACCTTC. The full variable domain, with the rest looked up from reference TRBV18 and TRBJ1-2, is NAGVMQNPRHLVRRRGQEARLRCSPMKGHSHVYWYRQLPEEGLKFMVYLQKENIIDESGMPKERFSAEFPKEGPSILRIQQVVRGDSAAYFCASSPPGTRGYGYTFGSGTRLTVV.

This clone is a singleton in its sample. The chain employs TRBV5-6 and TRBJ2-5; maybe TRBD2 (5 bases). CDR1 and CDR2 (germline): SGHDT, YYEEEE. Trimming removed 5 bases from V and 2 bases from J, with 19 bases in between. The CDR3 length is 16 residues. The CDR3 spells CASRAGVNDLQETQYF. The CDR3 DNA sequence: TGTGCCAGCAGAGCCGGGGTCAATGACCTTCAAGAGACCCAGTACTTC.

The chain couples TRBV12-5 to TRBJ1-5; the D gene is possibly TRBD1 (5 bases). Germline V gives CDR1 LGHNT, CDR2 FRNRAP. V dropped 7 bases and J dropped 5 bases, with 15 bases sitting between them. The CDR3 has 14 amino acids. The CDR3 DNA sequence: TGTGCTAGTGCCGGGAGGGGAGGAGATCAGCCCCAGCATTTT. This codes for CASAGRGGDQPQHF.

The chain carries TRBV4-3 and TRBJ1-2; no reliable D call. V was shortened by 0 bases and J by 3 bases, with 17 bases between the two germline ends. Germline CDR1 is LGHNA and CDR2 is YSLEER. The CDR3 runs to 17 residues. The CDR3 spells CASSQELSAFPHYGYTF. The CDR3 DNA follows: TGCGCCAGCAGCCAAGAACTATCAGCGTTTCCCCACTATGGCTACACCTTC.

The rearrangement joins TRBV7-2 to TRBJ2-3; a weak D match, TRBD2 (7 bases). The CDR3 length is 16 residues. V was pared by 5 bases and J by 1 base, with 16 bases between. Germline assignment: CDR1 SGHTA and CDR2 FQGNSA. The CDR3 loop is CASSLWGAGGTDTQYF. Here the CDR3 DNA reads TGTGCCAGCAGCCTCTGGGGGGCGGGGGGCACAGATACGCAGTATTTT.

The chain carries TRBV5-1 and TRBJ2-6; 8 bases line up with TRBD1. This CDR3 spans 16 amino acids. Germline assignment: CDR1 SGHRS and CDR2 YFSETQ. Germline trimming cut 0 bases from V and 2 bases from J; bases unmatched to any gene: 1. DNA for the CDR3: TGCGCCAGCAGCTTGGACAGGGGGACTGGGGCCAACGTCCTGACTTTC. It is translated as CASSLDRGTGANVLTF.

This clone is a singleton in its sample. The CDR3 nucleotides read TGTGCCAGCAGCCCCCCGCGGGGGTATAGCAATCAGCCCCAGCATTTT. This gives the protein CASSPPRGYSNQPQHF. This sequence joins TRBV5-8 and TRBJ1-5, with TRBD1 as a possible D gene (5 bases). The germline V gene encodes CDR1 SGHTS and CDR2 YDEGEE. V was shortened by 4 bases and J by 0 bases, with 14 bases between the two germline ends. The CDR3 length is 16 residues.

The chain is built from TRBV19 and TRBJ1-2; 9 positions match TRBD1. This CDR3 contains 15 residues. CDR1 is LNHDA, CDR2 SQIVND, per germline (reference sequence). V lost 1 base, J lost 6 bases, and 6 bases stayed unmatched. The CDR3 sequence: CASSIGDRVTDGYTF. In nucleotides, the CDR3 is TGTGCCAGTAGTATAGGGGACAGGGTTACGGATGGCTACACCTTC.

The chain uses TRBV9 and TRBJ1-4; a weak D match, TRBD1 (6 bases). V dropped 4 bases and J dropped 6 bases, with 13 bases sitting between them. This CDR3 contains 14 residues. Germline V gene sequence: CDR1 SGDLS, CDR2 YYNGEE. The CDR3 region is CASSSPAGDEKLFF. CDR3 nucleotides: TGTGCCAGCAGCTCACCGGCAGGGGATGAAAAACTGTTTTTT.

This rearrangement joins TRBV19 to TRBJ1-3, with D perhaps matching TRBD1 (6 bases). Germline CDR1 reads LNHDA; CDR2 reads SQIVND (reference sequence). The CDR3 sequence is 14 residues long. V dropped 3 bases and J dropped 2 bases, with 8 bases sitting between them. CDR3 protein: CASSMGAAGNTIYF. The CDR3 bases are TGTGCCAGTAGTATGGGGGCAGCTGGAAACACCATATATTTT.

The chain uses TRBV6-1 and TRBJ2-5; TRBD2 might be the D (6 bases). CDR1 is MNHNS, CDR2 SASEGT, per germline. V was trimmed by 6 bases and J by 4 bases, leaving 12 bases between them. CDR3 length: 13 residues. The CDR3: CASRAGMIETQYF. Written as DNA, the CDR3 is TGTGCCAGCAGGGCGGGGATGATAGAGACCCAGTACTTC.

This clone was counted only a few times. This chain links TRBV19 with TRBJ1-5; D might be TRBD1 (6 bases). V lost 7 bases to trimming and J lost 4 bases, with 11 bases between them. The CDR3 is 13 residues long. Germline-derived CDR1 and CDR2 are LNHDA and SQIVND (reference sequence). Written as DNA, the CDR3 is TGTGCCAGTAAGGGGGACGGAAATCAGCCCCAGCATTTT. This codes for CASKGDGNQPQHF.

This clone was picked up one time. The genes are TRBV4-3 and TRBJ1-4; D remains ambiguous. The germline gives CDR1 LGHNA, CDR2 YSLEER. The V gene lost 0 bases and the J gene lost 5 bases, with 10 bases spanning the gap. The CDR3 length is 15 residues. The CDR3 nucleotides are TGCGCCAGCAGCCAAGAGTGGAAACAGAATGAAAAACTGTTTTTT. It is translated as CASSQEWKQNEKLFF.

This chain connects TRBV9 to TRBJ2-3, with 12 bases lining up with TRBD2. The CDR3 covers 19 residues. The junction had 14 bases not matched to a gene; V was cut back by 4 bases and J by 2 bases. Germline-derived CDR1 and CDR2 are SGDLS and YYNGEE. The CDR3 coding sequence is TGTGCCAGCAGCCCCCTCGGGGGCCTAGCGGGGGGGCTCACAGATACGCAGTATTTT. Translated, it gives CASSPLGGLAGGLTDTQYF.

The rearrangement uses TRBV5-8 and TRBJ1-5; 11 nucleotides agree with TRBD1. Germline CDR1 reads SGHTS; CDR2 reads YDEGEE. This CDR3 region has 15 residues. V lost 3 bases to trimming and J lost 5 bases; unmatched junction nucleotides: 4. CDR3 nucleotide sequence: TGTGCCAGCAGCTGGGGGGACAGGGGGGATCAGCCCCAGCATTTT. Protein product: CASSWGDRGDQPQHF.

V usage is TRBV18 and J usage is TRBJ1-1; D is uncertain. From germline, CDR1 is KGHSH and CDR2 LQKENI. Trimming took 3 bases from V and 4 from J, leaving 12 bases between them. The CDR3 sequence is 14 residues long. The CDR3 region has the DNA TGTGCCAGCTCACCTAACTCGGGGATCACTGAAGCTTTCTTT. As protein: CASSPNSGITEAFF.

V usage is TRBV7-2 and J usage is TRBJ1-1; a possible D gene is TRBD1 (6 bases). V lost 1 base to trimming and J lost 5 bases, with 26 bases between them. CDR3 length: 19 amino acids. Germline V lookup: CDR1 SGHTA, CDR2 FQGNSA. The CDR3 nucleotides read TGTGCCAGCAGCTTAGGGCCCGAGACAGGCCCAGGGAGGGGAACTGAAGCTTTCTTT. Its translation is CASSLGPETGPGRGTEAFF.